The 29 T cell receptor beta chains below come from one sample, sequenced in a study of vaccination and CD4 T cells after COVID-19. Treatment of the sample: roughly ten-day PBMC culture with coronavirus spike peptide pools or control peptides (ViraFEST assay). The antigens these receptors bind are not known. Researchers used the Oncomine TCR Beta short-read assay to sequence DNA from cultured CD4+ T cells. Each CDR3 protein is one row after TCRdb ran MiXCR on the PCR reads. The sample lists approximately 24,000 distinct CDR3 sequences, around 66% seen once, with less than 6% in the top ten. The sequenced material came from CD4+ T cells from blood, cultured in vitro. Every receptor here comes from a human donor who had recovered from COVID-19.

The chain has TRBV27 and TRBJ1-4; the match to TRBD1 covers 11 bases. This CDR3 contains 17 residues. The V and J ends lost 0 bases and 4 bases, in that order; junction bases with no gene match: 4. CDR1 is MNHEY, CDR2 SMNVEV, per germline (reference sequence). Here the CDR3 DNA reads TGTGCCAGCAGTTTATCGGACAGGGGGCTAGGTAATGAAAAACTGTTTTTT. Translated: CASSLSDRGLGNEKLFF.

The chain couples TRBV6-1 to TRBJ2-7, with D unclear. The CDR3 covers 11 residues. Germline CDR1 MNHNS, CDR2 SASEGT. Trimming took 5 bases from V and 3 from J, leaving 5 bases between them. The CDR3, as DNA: TGTGCCAGCAGTACCTACTACGAGCAGTACTTC. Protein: CASSTYYEQYF.

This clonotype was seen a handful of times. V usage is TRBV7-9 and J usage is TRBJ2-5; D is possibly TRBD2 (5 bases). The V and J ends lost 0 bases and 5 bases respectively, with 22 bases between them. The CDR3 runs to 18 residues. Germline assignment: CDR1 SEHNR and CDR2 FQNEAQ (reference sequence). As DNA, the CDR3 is TGTGCCAGCAGCTTAGCGCGCATGATGACTAACCCGGCGGAGACCCAGTACTTC. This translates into CASSLARMMTNPAETQYF.

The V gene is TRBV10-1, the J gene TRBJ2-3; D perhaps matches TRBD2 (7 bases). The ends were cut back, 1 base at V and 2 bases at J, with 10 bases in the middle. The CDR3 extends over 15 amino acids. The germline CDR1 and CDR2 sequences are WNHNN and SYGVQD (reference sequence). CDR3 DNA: TGCGCCAGCAGTGAGTATGCGGGGGCCACAGATACGCAGTATTTT. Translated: CASSEYAGATDTQYF.

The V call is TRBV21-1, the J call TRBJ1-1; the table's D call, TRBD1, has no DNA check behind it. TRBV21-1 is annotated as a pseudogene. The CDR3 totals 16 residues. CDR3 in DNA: TGTGCCAGCAGCCCTCCCCGGTCCAGGGGTAGCACTGAAGCTTTCTTT. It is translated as CASSPPRSRGSTEAFF.

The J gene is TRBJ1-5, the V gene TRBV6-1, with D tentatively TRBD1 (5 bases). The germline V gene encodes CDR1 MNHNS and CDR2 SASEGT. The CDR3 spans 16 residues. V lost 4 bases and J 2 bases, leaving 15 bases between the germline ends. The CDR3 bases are TGTGCCAGCAGTGGCGGGACCCCTAAAGGCAATCAGCCCCAGCATTTT. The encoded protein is CASSGGTPKGNQPQHF.

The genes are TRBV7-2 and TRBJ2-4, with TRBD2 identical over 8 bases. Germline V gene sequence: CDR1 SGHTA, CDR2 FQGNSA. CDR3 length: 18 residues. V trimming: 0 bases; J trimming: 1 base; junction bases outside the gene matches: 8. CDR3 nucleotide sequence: TGTGCCAGCAGCTTAGCGAAGCGGGGGAGAGTGGCCAAAAACATTCAGTACTTC. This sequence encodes CASSLAKRGRVAKNIQYF.

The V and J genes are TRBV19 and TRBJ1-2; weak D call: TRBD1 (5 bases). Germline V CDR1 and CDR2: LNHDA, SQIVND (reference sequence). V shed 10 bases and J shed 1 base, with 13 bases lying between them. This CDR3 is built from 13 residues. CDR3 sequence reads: CATSLGLNYGYTF. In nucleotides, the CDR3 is TGTGCCACCTCCTTGGGGCTTAACTATGGCTACACCTTC.

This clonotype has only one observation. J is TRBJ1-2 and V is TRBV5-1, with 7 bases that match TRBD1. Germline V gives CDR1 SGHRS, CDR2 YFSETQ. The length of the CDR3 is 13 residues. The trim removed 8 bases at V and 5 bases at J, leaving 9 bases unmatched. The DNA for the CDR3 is TGCGCCAGTAACCGCGGGACAGCTTATGGCTACACCTTC. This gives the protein CASNRGTAYGYTF.

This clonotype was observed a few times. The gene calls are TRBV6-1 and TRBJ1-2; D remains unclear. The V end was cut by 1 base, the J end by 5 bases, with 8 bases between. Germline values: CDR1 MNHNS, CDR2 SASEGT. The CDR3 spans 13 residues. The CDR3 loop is CASSEGQRYGYTF. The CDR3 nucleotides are TGTGCCAGCAGTGAAGGGCAGCGTTATGGCTACACCTTC.

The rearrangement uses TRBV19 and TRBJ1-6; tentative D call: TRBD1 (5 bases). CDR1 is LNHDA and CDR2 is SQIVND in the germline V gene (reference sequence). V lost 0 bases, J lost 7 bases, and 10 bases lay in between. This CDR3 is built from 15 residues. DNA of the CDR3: TGTGCCAGTAGTATAGACCGGGGCCAAAATTCACCCCTCCACTTT. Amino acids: CASSIDRGQNSPLHF.

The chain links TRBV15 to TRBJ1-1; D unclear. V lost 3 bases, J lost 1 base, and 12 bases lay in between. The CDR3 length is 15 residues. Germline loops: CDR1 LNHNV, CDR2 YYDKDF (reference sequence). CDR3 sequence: CATSRLEVKNTEAFF. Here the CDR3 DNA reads TGTGCCACCAGCAGGTTGGAGGTTAAGAACACTGAAGCTTTCTTT. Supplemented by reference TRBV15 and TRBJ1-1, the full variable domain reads DAMVIQNPRYQVTQFGKPVTLSCSQTLNHNVMYWYQQKSSQAPKLLFHYYDKDFNNEADTPDNFQSRRPNTSFCFLDIRSPGLGDTAMYLCATSRLEVKNTEAFFGQGTRLTVV.

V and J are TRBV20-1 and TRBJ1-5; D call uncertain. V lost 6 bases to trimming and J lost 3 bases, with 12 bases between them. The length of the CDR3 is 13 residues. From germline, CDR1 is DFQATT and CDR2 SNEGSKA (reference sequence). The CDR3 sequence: CSAMDGPNQPQHF. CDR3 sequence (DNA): TGCAGTGCCATGGACGGCCCCAATCAGCCCCAGCATTTT.

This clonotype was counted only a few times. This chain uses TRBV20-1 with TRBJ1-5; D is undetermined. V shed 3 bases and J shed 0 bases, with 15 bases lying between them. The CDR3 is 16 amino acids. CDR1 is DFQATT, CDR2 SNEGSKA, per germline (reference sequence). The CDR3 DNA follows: TGCAGTGCTAGCCCGCCCTGGGCCACTAGCAATCAGCCCCAGCATTTT. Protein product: CSASPPWATSNQPQHF.

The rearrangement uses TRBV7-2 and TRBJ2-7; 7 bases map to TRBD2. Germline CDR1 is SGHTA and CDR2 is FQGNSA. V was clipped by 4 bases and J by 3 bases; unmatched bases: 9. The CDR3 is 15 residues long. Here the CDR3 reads CASSYGEGWGYEQYF. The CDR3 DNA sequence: TGTGCCAGCAGCTACGGGGAGGGTTGGGGCTACGAGCAGTACTTC.

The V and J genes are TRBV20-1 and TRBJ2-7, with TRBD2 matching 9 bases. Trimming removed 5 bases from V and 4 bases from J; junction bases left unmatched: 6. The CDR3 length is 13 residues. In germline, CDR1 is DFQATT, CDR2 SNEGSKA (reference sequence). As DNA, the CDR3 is TGCAGTGCTTTGGCGGGAGGGCCGTACGAGCAGTACTTC. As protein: CSALAGGPYEQYF.

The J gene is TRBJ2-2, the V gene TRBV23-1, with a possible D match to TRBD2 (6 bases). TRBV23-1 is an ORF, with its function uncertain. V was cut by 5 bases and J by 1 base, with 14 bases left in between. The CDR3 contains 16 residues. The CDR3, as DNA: TGCGCCAGCAGTAATCAGAGCGGGCTGAACACCGGGGAGCTGTTTTTT. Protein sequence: CASSNQSGLNTGELFF.

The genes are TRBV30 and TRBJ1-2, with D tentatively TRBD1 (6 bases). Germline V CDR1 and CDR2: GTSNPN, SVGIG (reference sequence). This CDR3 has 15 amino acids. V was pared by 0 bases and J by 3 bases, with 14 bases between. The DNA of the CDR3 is TGTGCCTGGAGTGTGAGGGGGGCGCGTGACTATGGCTACACCTTC. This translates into CAWSVRGARDYGYTF.

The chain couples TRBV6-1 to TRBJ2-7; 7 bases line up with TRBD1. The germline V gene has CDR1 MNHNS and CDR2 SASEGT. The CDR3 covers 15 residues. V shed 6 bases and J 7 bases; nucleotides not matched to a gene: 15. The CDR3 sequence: CASRLGQASPLEQYF. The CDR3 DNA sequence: TGTGCCAGCAGGCTCGGACAGGCCTCTCCTCTGGAGCAGTACTTC.

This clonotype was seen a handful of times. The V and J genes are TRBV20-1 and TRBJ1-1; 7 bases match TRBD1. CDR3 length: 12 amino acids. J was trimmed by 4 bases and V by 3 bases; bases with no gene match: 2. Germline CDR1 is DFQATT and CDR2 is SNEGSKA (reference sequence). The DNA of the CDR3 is TGCAGTGCTAGCGCAGGGGGCACTGAAGCTTTCTTT. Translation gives CSASAGGTEAFF.

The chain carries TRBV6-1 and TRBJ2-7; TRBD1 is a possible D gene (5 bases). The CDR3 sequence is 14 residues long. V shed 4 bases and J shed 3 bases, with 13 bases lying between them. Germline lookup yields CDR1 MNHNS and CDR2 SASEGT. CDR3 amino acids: CASSATDNFYEQYF. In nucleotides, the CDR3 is TGTGCCAGCAGTGCAACGGACAATTTCTACGAGCAGTACTTC.

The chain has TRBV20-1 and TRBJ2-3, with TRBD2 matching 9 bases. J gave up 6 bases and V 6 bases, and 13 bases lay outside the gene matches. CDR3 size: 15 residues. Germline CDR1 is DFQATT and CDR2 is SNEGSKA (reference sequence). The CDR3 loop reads CSADSSGKGWDTQYF. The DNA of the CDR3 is TGCAGTGCCGATTCTAGCGGGAAGGGCTGGGATACGCAGTATTTT.

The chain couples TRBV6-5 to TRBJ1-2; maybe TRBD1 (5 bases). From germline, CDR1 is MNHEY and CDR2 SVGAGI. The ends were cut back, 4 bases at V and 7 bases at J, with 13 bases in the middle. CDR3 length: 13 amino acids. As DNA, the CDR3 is TGTGCCAGCAGTTTGGGGACGGAGAGTGGCTACACCTTC. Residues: CASSLGTESGYTF.

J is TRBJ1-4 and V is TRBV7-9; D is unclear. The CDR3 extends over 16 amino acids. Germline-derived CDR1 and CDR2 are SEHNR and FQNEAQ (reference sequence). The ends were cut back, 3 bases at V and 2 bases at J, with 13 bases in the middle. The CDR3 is CASSFKGQLTNEKLFF. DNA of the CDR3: TGTGCCAGCAGCTTTAAGGGCCAGCTTACTAATGAAAAACTGTTTTTT. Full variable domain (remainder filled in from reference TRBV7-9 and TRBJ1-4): DTGVSQNPRHKITKRGQNVTFRCDPISEHNRLYWYRQTLGQGPEFLTYFQNEAQLEKSRLLSDRFSAERPKGSFSTLEIQRTEQGDSAMYLCASSFKGQLTNEKLFFGSGTQLSVL.

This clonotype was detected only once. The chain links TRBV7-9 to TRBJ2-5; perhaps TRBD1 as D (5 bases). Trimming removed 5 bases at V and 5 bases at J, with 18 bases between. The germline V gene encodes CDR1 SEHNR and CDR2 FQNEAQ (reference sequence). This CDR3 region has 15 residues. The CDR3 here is CASSTQFQGWETQYF. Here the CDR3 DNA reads TGTGCCAGCAGCACCCAGTTTCAGGGCTGGGAGACCCAGTACTTC.

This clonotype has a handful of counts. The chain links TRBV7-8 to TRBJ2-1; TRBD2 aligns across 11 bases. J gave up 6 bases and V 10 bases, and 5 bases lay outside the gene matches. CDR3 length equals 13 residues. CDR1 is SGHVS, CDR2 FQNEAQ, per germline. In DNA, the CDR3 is TGTGCCACACTAGCGGGAGAGACCAATGAGCAGTTCTTC. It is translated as CATLAGETNEQFF.

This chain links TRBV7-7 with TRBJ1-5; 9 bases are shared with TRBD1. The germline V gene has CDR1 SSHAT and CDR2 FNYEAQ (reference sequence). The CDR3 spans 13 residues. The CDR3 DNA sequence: TGTGCTAGCGGCCGACAGGGGGTGTTGCCCCAGCATTTT. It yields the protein CASGRQGVLPQHF.

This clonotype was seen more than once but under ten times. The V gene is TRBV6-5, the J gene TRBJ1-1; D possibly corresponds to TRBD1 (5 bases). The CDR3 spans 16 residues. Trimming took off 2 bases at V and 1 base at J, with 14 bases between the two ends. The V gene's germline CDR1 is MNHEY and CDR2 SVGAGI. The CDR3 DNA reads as TGTGCCAGCAGTTACGTTGGTGGGGCCCCGAACACTGAAGCTTTCTTT. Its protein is CASSYVGGAPNTEAFF.

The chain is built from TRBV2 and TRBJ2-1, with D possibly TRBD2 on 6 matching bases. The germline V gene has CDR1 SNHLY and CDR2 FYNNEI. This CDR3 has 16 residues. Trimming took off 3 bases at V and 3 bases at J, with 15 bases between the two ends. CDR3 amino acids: CASSENSGLHYNEQFF. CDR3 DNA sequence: TGTGCCAGCAGTGAGAATAGCGGACTCCACTACAATGAGCAGTTCTTC.